This T cell receptor beta chain was documented in a study of cytomegalovirus exposure and HLA in healthy donors. In regard to this clone: Its antigen is currently unknown.

Trimming cost V 2 bases and J 4 bases; bases outside gene matches: 1. The CDR3 loop spans 15 amino acids. Per the germline V gene, CDR1 is MNHNS and CDR2 is SASEGT. The PCR made use of 60 Vbeta and 13 Jbeta primers. Data came from immunoSEQ multiplex PCR; TCRdb stores just in-frame clones and leaves some out. The sample holds some 130,000 clones, roughly 78% seen once. Notes on the study in general: After further analysis at a later stage, some 15,000 TCR beta sequences were associated with HLA alleles at 0.05 false discovery rate. Being productive about 90% or about 30% of the time was typical of most TCR beta V segments in an earlier analysis.

This sequence originates from a man aged 40-49 years in good health and CMV-seropositive. Sequenced sample: PBMCs. The chain joins TRBV6-1 to TRBJ2-3; 12 nucleotides line up with TRBD2. Here the CDR3 reads CASSELAGGPDTQYF. The CDR3 DNA follows: TGTGCCAGCAGTGAACTAGCGGGAGGGCCAGATACGCAGTATTTT.